These 10 T cell receptor beta chains originate from one sample sequenced in a study of blood T cell repertoires in COVID-19. TCRdb's table, derived via immunoSEQ multiplex PCR, lists solely in-frame clones and lacks some. Of under 200,000 clones in the sample, around nine tenths are singletons; the top ten hold less than 3.5%. Sequencing was performed on peripheral blood. These receptors all stem from a man between 70 and 80 years old with acute or convalescent COVID-19.

A remark on this clone: The DNA is omitted, as the CDR3 cannot be located on it reliably, and the CDR3 follows TCRdb's listing. J is TRBJ2-7 and V is TRBV5-1; TRBD2 is the table's D call, not checked against the DNA. Germline lookup yields CDR1 SGHRS and CDR2 YFSETQ. The CDR3 is 13 amino acids long, termini counted. The CDR3: CASSLTFGVEQYF.

The CDR3 reads CASSPRGAVNQPQHF. The CDR3 nucleotides read TGTGCCAGCAGTCCTCGGGGGGCCGTCAATCAGCCCCAGCATTTT. V and J are TRBV28 and TRBJ1-5, with D perhaps matching TRBD1 (6 bases). From germline, CDR1 is MDHEN and CDR2 SYDVKM. Trimming removed 5 bases at V and 3 bases at J, with 14 bases between. This CDR3 has 15 amino acids.

The rearrangement joins TRBV18 to TRBJ1-2, with D hard to call. The V end was cut by 0 bases, the J end by 2 bases, with 7 bases between. CDR3 length: 14 amino acids. CDR1 and CDR2 from the germline V gene are KGHSH and LQKENI. The CDR3 spells CASSPPRPNYGYTF. CDR3 nucleotides: TGTGCCAGCTCACCACCCCGTCCGAACTATGGCTACACCTTC.

The V and J genes are TRBV29-1 and TRBJ1-1; 7 bases line up with TRBD1. The CDR3 length is 13 residues. V lost 8 bases, J lost 2 bases, and 8 bases stayed unmatched. CDR1 and CDR2 (germline): SQVTM, ANQGSEA. The CDR3 sequence: CSSVWTGNTEAFF. CDR3 DNA: TGCAGCTCCGTGTGGACAGGAAACACTGAAGCTTTCTTT.

J is TRBJ2-1 and V is TRBV6-5; maybe TRBD1 (6 bases). CDR1 is MNHEY, CDR2 SVGAGI, per germline. The CDR3 contains 10 residues. Deletions cut 8 bases from V and 9 bases from J, with 8 bases between. The CDR3, as DNA: TGTGCCAGCGGACAGCCTGAGCAGTTCTTC. Translated, it gives CASGQPEQFF.

This chain connects TRBV7-9 to TRBJ1-5; 9 bases are a match to TRBD1. CDR3 size: 18 residues. Germline V CDR1 and CDR2: SEHNR, FQNEAQ (reference sequence). V lost 1 base to trimming and J lost 2 bases; unmatched junction nucleotides: 9. The CDR3 DNA sequence: TGTGCCAGCAGCTTAGTACGAACAGGGGGCATAGGCAATCAGCCCCAGCATTTT. Translating gives CASSLVRTGGIGNQPQHF.

Only one count was recorded for this clone. The J gene is TRBJ2-1, the V gene TRBV19; D is unclear. CDR1 is LNHDA and CDR2 is SQIVND in the germline V gene (reference sequence). The CDR3 contains 12 residues. Trimming shortened V by 10 bases and J by 7 bases, and 14 bases separated the two germline ends. In DNA, the CDR3 is TGTGCCACCGCCCACAACGAAAATGAGCAGTTCTTC. It translates to CATAHNENEQFF.

The chain has TRBV5-4 and TRBJ2-6; D possibly corresponds to TRBD1 (6 bases). The V and J ends lost 2 bases and 2 bases respectively, with 8 bases between them. The CDR3 has 15 residues. From germline, CDR1 is SGHNT and CDR2 YYREEE (reference sequence). As DNA, the CDR3 is TGTGCCAGCAGCTTAACAGGGCCTGGGGCCAACGTCCTGACTTTC. It specifies CASSLTGPGANVLTF.

This clone came up once. The rearrangement links TRBV30 to TRBJ2-7; 11 bases map to TRBD2. Germline CDR1 and CDR2: GTSNPN and SVGIG (reference sequence). V lost 2 bases and J lost 4; bases outside the gene matches: 4. This CDR3 is built from 14 residues. CDR3 protein: CAWSLGLAVYEQYF. CDR3 coding DNA: TGTGCCTGGAGTTTGGGACTAGCGGTATACGAGCAGTACTTC.

V and J are TRBV12-5 and TRBJ1-3; no definite D call. Germline V gene sequence: CDR1 LGHNT, CDR2 FRNRAP. The CDR3 extends over 12 amino acids. The V gene lost 5 bases and the J gene lost 4 bases, with 6 bases spanning the gap. The CDR3 region has the DNA TGTGCTAGTGGTACAGAGGGAAACACCATATATTTT. It encodes CASGTEGNTIYF.